These 31 T cell receptor beta chains were sequenced from one sample in a study of T cell repertoires in cytomegalovirus infection. TCRdb analysed the reads with MiXCR anew, one entry per CDR3 protein. Found here are around 630,000 distinct CDR3 sequences, about 24% of them singletons; the top ten hold roughly 8%. Specimen: CD8+ T cells from PBMCs. Receptors originate from a human donor in good health (CMV status not recorded). Some clones in this sample may be carry-over from other donors' samples.

Many counts were recorded for this clonotype. The rearrangement uses TRBV7-9 and TRBJ2-3; D gene unclear. V was cut by 2 bases and J by 2 bases, with 5 bases left in between. Germline V gene sequence: CDR1 SEHNR, CDR2 FQNEAQ (reference sequence). The CDR3 sequence is 13 residues long. The CDR3 is CASSLWVTDTQYF. CDR3 in DNA: TGTGCCAGCAGCTTATGGGTCACAGATACGCAGTATTTT.

This clonotype was found a few times. The chain is built from TRBV7-9 and TRBJ2-3, with D perhaps TRBD2 (5 bases). Trimming removed 8 bases from V and 0 bases from J, with 12 bases in between. CDR1 is SEHNR, CDR2 FQNEAQ, per germline (reference sequence). This CDR3 is built from 14 residues. The CDR3 loop reads CASHGLSSTDTQYF. CDR3 DNA: TGTGCCAGCCATGGACTCTCTAGCACAGATACGCAGTATTTT.

Notes on this clonotype: Possible read error: a much larger clone is one base away. V is TRBV7-6 and J is TRBJ2-3; D call uncertain. The CDR3 spans 15 residues. Germline values: CDR1 SGHVS, CDR2 FNYEAQ. The CDR3 region is CVSSQGGQLTDTQYF. The CDR3 region has the DNA TGTGTCAGCAGCCAAGGTGGCCAGCTCACAGATACGCAGTATTTT.

Ten or more counts support this clonotype. J is TRBJ2-3 and V is TRBV7-8, with a possible D match to TRBD1 (5 bases). CDR3 length: 14 amino acids. Germline CDR1 reads SGHVS; CDR2 reads FQNEAQ. Trimming removed 0 bases from V and 4 bases from J, with 8 bases in between. CDR3 DNA: TGTGCCAGCAGCTTAGCTAGGGGTCCAGATACGCAGTATTTT. Protein product: CASSLARGPDTQYF.

Remarks on this clonotype: This may come from a read error, since a much larger clone is one base off. This chain uses TRBV11-2 with TRBJ2-1; D perhaps matches TRBD2 (6 bases). The CDR3 has 13 amino acids. Germline CDR1 SGHAT, CDR2 FQNNGV. The germline V and J ends were trimmed by 3 bases and 7 bases, with 10 bases remaining between them. For the CDR3, the DNA is TGTGCCAGCAGCTTTGGGGGGAAAAATGAGCAGTTCTTC. Protein sequence: CASSFGGKNEQFF.

The chain combines TRBV28 with TRBJ2-7, with TRBD2 identical over 7 bases. The V gene end was trimmed by 1 base and the J gene end by 3 bases; junction bases not matched to a gene: 9. The germline V gene has CDR1 MDHEN and CDR2 SYDVKM. The CDR3 runs 16 residues. For the CDR3, the DNA is TGTGCCAGCAGTTTATCGGGGAGGGCTGACCTCTACGAGCAGTACGTC. Translation gives CASSLSGRADLYEQYV.

This chain joins TRBV6-1 and TRBJ2-5, with 7 bases that match TRBD2. The CDR3 loop spans 13 amino acids. CDR1 and CDR2 from the germline V gene are MNHNS and SASEGT. With V trimmed by 10 bases and J by 5 bases, 10 bases remained unmatched. CDR3 DNA: TGTGCCACCTTACTCAGGGAGGGCGAGACCCAGTACTTC. It is translated as CATLLREGETQYF.

The chain employs TRBV6-2 or TRBV6-3 and TRBJ2-1; D unresolved. Germline CDR1 MNHEY, CDR2 SVGEGT. Trimming took 4 bases from V and 1 from J, leaving 5 bases between them. The CDR3 is 13 amino acids. This chain's CDR3 is CASSWVSYNEQFF. In DNA, the CDR3 is TGTGCCAGCAGTTGGGTGTCCTACAATGAGCAGTTCTTC.

This clonotype was recorded a few times. The chain has TRBV28 and TRBJ2-5; TRBD2 agrees at 10 bases. Germline-derived CDR1 and CDR2 are MDHEN and SYDVKM. The CDR3 runs 16 residues. The V segment lost 2 bases and the J segment 0 bases; nucleotides outside the gene matches: 3. The CDR3 spells CASSLRTSGDQETQYF. DNA of the CDR3: TGTGCCAGCAGTTTACGGACTAGCGGAGACCAAGAGACCCAGTACTTC.

The CDR3 region is CSARETDTQYF. The DNA for the CDR3 is TGCAGTGCTAGAGAAACAGATACGCAGTATTTT. The chain uses TRBV20-1 and TRBJ2-3; no reliable D call. Germline V lookup: CDR1 DFQATT, CDR2 SNEGSKA (reference sequence). Deletions cut 0 bases from V and 3 bases from J, with 1 base between. This CDR3 has 11 residues.

The rearrangement uses TRBV4-1 and TRBJ2-2; D unresolved. CDR1 and CDR2 from the germline V gene are MGHRA and YSYEKL. Trimming took off 1 base at V and 7 bases at J, with 10 bases between the two ends. The CDR3 extends over 14 amino acids. CDR3 region: CASSQARANGELFF. The CDR3 DNA is TGCGCCAGCAGCCAAGCCAGAGCGAACGGGGAGCTGTTTTTT.

As for this clonotype: Just one base apart from a much larger clone, this may be a read error. The chain combines TRBV7-3 with TRBJ2-2; D is unresolved. The CDR3 is 13 amino acids. Germline values: CDR1 SGHTA, CDR2 FQGTGA. The germline V and J ends were trimmed by 8 bases and 7 bases, with 14 bases remaining between them. The CDR3 DNA reads TGTGCCAGCGCTGCGGAGTGGATCGGGGAGCTGTTTTTT. It specifies CASAAEWIGELFF.

The chain links TRBV10-3 to TRBJ1-1; no firm D call. This CDR3 is built from 16 residues. V lost 3 bases to trimming and J lost 2 bases, with 16 bases between them. CDR1 is ENHRY and CDR2 is SYGVKD in the germline V gene. In nucleotides, the CDR3 is TGTGCCATCAGTGAAGTCGGTGTACAGACTAACACTGAAGCTTTCTTT. As protein: CAISEVGVQTNTEAFF.

The chain carries TRBV19 and TRBJ1-5, with TRBD1 matching over 7 bases. The J segment lost 5 bases and the V segment lost 5 bases, leaving 12 bases of the junction unmatched. This CDR3 has 16 amino acids. Germline-derived CDR1 and CDR2 are LNHDA and SQIVND (reference sequence). The CDR3 nucleotides read TGTGCCAGTAGTTCCGCCCGACAGGGACCTTATCAGCCCCAGCATTTT. Its translation: CASSSARQGPYQPQHF.

The table lists this clonotype with many counts. The gene calls are TRBV10-3 and TRBJ2-5, with D possibly called TRBD1 or TRBD2 (5 bases each). The CDR3 is made up of 15 amino acids. Germline-derived CDR1 and CDR2 are ENHRY and SYGVKD. V lost 2 bases to trimming and J lost 1 base, with 11 bases between them. DNA of the CDR3: TGTGCCATCAGTGAGGGGGGATCGGGCCAAGAGACCCAGTACTTC. It specifies CAISEGGSGQETQYF.

The sample holds a few counts of this clonotype. The V and J genes are TRBV2 and TRBJ2-1; 9 bases align to TRBD2. The CDR3 contains 14 residues. Germline V CDR1 and CDR2: SNHLY, FYNNEI. J gave up 6 bases and V 8 bases, and 8 bases lay outside the gene matches. The CDR3 nucleotides read TGTGCCAGCCCTGCGGGGGGGCGTCGCAATGAGCAGTTCTTC. Translation: CASPAGGRRNEQFF.

This clonotype was picked up a small number of times. Mismatch with germline at one junction end may stem from a read error. The V and J genes are TRBV11-3 and TRBJ2-2; 7 bases map to TRBD1. The CDR3 consists of 18 residues. Germline loops: CDR1 SGHNT, CDR2 YENEEA. CDR3 bases: TGTGTCAGCAGCCATAGCGAGGGGGCGACGACGAACACCGGGGAGCTGTTTTTT. The encoded protein is CVSSHSEGATTNTGELFF.

This clonotype was observed at least ten times. This chain connects TRBV12-3 or TRBV12-4 to TRBJ2-1; 7 bases match TRBD2. Trimming at V came to 5 bases and at J to 2 bases, leaving 9 bases not matched to a gene. There are 16 residues in the CDR3. The CDR3 nucleotides read TGTGCCAGCAGTCCCGTGGACGGGACTACCTACAATGAGCAGTTCTTC. This sequence encodes CASSPVDGTTYNEQFF.

This chain joins TRBV11-3 and TRBJ1-5; the D is unclear. The germline CDR1 and CDR2 sequences are SGHNT and YENEEA. Trimming stripped 1 base from V and 2 bases from J, with 9 bases between. This CDR3 is 15 amino acids long. The CDR3 DNA reads TGTGCCAGCAGCTTAGTTGACATAGGCAATCAGCCCCAGCATTTT. This encodes CASSLVDIGNQPQHF.

This chain joins TRBV28 and TRBJ1-5; TRBD1 matches 8 bases. CDR1 and CDR2 (germline): MDHEN, SYDVKM. Trimming took 5 bases from V and 7 from J; bases not matched to a gene: 7. This CDR3 has 14 amino acids. In DNA form, the CDR3 reads TGTGCCAGCAGTCCCAGGGGGCGAAGGCAGCCCCAGCATTTT. This translates into CASSPRGRRQPQHF.

This clonotype appeared once. The chain joins TRBV19 to TRBJ2-1; TRBD2 aligns across 9 bases. CDR1 is LNHDA and CDR2 is SQIVND in the germline V gene (reference sequence). The length of the CDR3 is 15 residues. Trimming took 3 bases from V and 2 from J; bases not matched to a gene: 2. The CDR3 spells CASSMGGGAYNEQFF. In DNA, the CDR3 is TGTGCCAGTAGTATGGGCGGGGGGGCCTACAATGAGCAGTTCTTC. The entire variable domain, with the rest obtained from reference TRBV19 and TRBJ2-1, is as follows: DGGITQSPKYLFRKEGQNVTLSCEQNLNHDAMYWYRQDPGQGLRLIYYSQIVNDFQKGDIAEGYSVSREKKESFPLTVTSAQKNPTAFYLCASSMGGGAYNEQFFGPGTRLTVL.

This clonotype was recorded a few times. CDR3 sequence reads: CSASGTGRGSYNEQFF. CDR3 coding DNA: TGCAGTGCTAGTGGGACAGGCAGAGGGTCCTACAATGAGCAGTTCTTC. This sequence joins TRBV20-1 and TRBJ2-1, with 8 bases lining up with TRBD1. Germline CDR1 is DFQATT and CDR2 is SNEGSKA (reference sequence). Trimming took 3 bases from V and 1 from J; bases not matched to a gene: 8. The CDR3 spans 16 residues.

With respect to this clonotype: A much larger clone differs by one base, so this may be a read error. The chain carries TRBV12-3 or TRBV12-4 and TRBJ2-7, with 10 bases fitting TRBD2. The CDR3 totals 14 residues. The J segment lost 3 bases and the V segment lost 6 bases, leaving 5 bases of the junction unmatched. The CDR3 sequence: CASRTSGGGYEQYF. CDR3 sequence (DNA): TGTGCCAGCAGAACCAGCGGGGGGGGCTACGAGCAGTACTTC.

Worth noting for this clonotype: It may be a read error: a sequence one base away is much more abundant. The chain uses TRBV7-9 and TRBJ1-2; D remains ambiguous. In germline, CDR1 is SEHNR, CDR2 FQNEAQ (reference sequence). CDR3 length equals 15 residues. CDR3 residues: CVSSLIRRTNYGYTF. CDR3 bases: TGTGTCAGCAGCTTAATACGTAGGACTAACTATGGCTACACCTTC.

Comment on this clonotype: Relative to the germline gene, one junction end is altered; a read error may explain this. The chain recombines TRBV7-6 with TRBJ1-2; D perhaps matches TRBD1 (5 bases). Per germline, CDR1 SGHVS and CDR2 FNYEAQ. The CDR3 runs to 15 residues. The CDR3 protein is CASRLEWRGNGGYTF. The CDR3, as DNA: TGTGCCAGCCGCTTAGAATGGAGGGGCAATGGGGGCTACACCTTC.

This clonotype has more than one count but fewer than ten. This chain links TRBV6-4 with TRBJ1-1; 9 bases agree with TRBD1. V was clipped by 0 bases and J by 8 bases; unmatched bases: 1. Germline CDR1 MRHNA, CDR2 SNTAGT. The CDR3 loop spans 13 amino acids. The CDR3 sequence is CASSDSTGGEAFF. The CDR3 region has the DNA TGTGCCAGCAGTGACTCGACAGGGGGAGAAGCTTTCTTT.

This sequence joins TRBV16 and TRBJ2-7, with D perhaps given as TRBD1 or TRBD2 (5 bases each). CDR1 KGHSY and CDR2 FQNENV come from the germline V gene. Trimming left V 4 bases short and J 0 bases short, with 10 bases between. The CDR3 sequence is 14 residues long. CDR3 residues: CASSPGRDSYEQYF. The CDR3 DNA is TGTGCCAGCAGCCCGGGACGGGACTCCTACGAGCAGTACTTC.

In its sample, this clonotype was seen a few times. The chain joins TRBV6-2 or TRBV6-3 to TRBJ2-1; tentatively, D is TRBD1 (5 bases). Germline V gives CDR1 MNHEY, CDR2 SVGEGT. This CDR3 has 15 amino acids. V was pared by 4 bases and J by 0 bases, with 10 bases between. This chain's CDR3 is CASSSDSSSYNEQFF. The CDR3 coding sequence is TGTGCCAGCAGTTCCGACAGTAGCTCCTACAATGAGCAGTTCTTC.

The J gene is TRBJ2-7, the V gene TRBV20-1; maybe TRBD2 (5 bases). Germline V gene data show CDR1 as DFQATT and CDR2 as SNEGSKA (reference sequence). V lost 0 bases and J lost 1, with 10 bases in between. CDR3 length: 14 residues. CDR3: CSAREGDRSYEQYF. The CDR3 bases are TGCAGTGCTAGAGAGGGAGACCGTTCCTACGAGCAGTACTTC.

This clonotype was detected a few times. J is TRBJ2-7 and V is TRBV5-1; 9 nucleotides agree with TRBD1. V shed 0 bases, J shed 7 bases, and the junction held 8 bases outside the gene matches. The CDR3 totals 15 residues. Per germline, CDR1 SGHRS and CDR2 YFSETQ. CDR3 nucleotides: TGCGCCAGCAGCTTGGTGGGACAGGGCCCTCTGGAGCAGTACTTC. It encodes CASSLVGQGPLEQYF.

This clonotype was seen only a few times. The rearrangement links TRBV20-1 to TRBJ2-7; D unresolved. V shed 3 bases and J shed 3 bases, with 9 bases lying between them. Germline V gene lookup returns CDR1 DFQATT and CDR2 SNEGSKA (reference sequence). The CDR3 consists of 12 residues. The CDR3 region is CSARAVNYEQYF. The CDR3 region has the DNA TGCAGTGCTAGGGCGGTAAACTACGAGCAGTACTTC.